Below, 4 T cell receptor beta chains from the same sample are listed, as sequenced in a study of CD8+CD57+ T cells in acquired aplastic anemia. According to the study, genomic DNA was the template for TCR beta VDJ and CDR3 profiling. A single record per CDR3 protein comes from TCRdb applying MiXCR to the reads. The data contain roughly 190,000 distinct CDR3 sequences, approximately 52% of them singletons. The sample taken for sequencing was sorted CD4+, CD8+, or CD8+CD57+ T cells (not recorded which) from PBMCs. The receptor source for this set is a human donor in good health, serving as a control.

This clonotype came up many times. The V gene is TRBV28, the J gene TRBJ1-4, with D possibly matching TRBD1 (6 bases). The CDR3 loop spans 12 amino acids. V gave up 5 bases and J gave up 6 bases, with 7 bases separating them. Germline values: CDR1 MDHEN, CDR2 SYDVKM. CDR3 sequence reads: CASSRGDEKLFF. The CDR3 region has the DNA TGTGCCAGCAGTAGGGGGGATGAAAAACTGTTTTTT.

The chain is built from TRBV7-9 and TRBJ2-5; 10 bases match TRBD1. The length of the CDR3 is 16 residues. After removal of 3 bases from V and 5 bases from J, the junction contained 9 bases not matched to a gene. Germline CDR1 SEHNR, CDR2 FQNEAQ (reference sequence). DNA for the CDR3: TGTGCCAGCAGCTTCAGAAGGACAGGGGGTATCGAGACCCAGTACTTC. It yields the protein CASSFRRTGGIETQYF.

This sequence joins TRBV7-2 and TRBJ2-3; perhaps TRBD2 as D (5 bases). With 1 base removed from V and 2 bases from J, the gap between germline ends came to 10 bases. Germline CDR1 SGHTA, CDR2 FQGNSA. This CDR3 region has 15 residues. The CDR3 DNA reads TGTGCCAGCAGCTTAGTCGACTATTTCACAGATACGCAGTATTTT. Its protein is CASSLVDYFTDTQYF.

This clonotype was detected many times. V and J are TRBV27 and TRBJ2-7; D uncertain. This CDR3 spans 15 amino acids. Germline-derived CDR1 and CDR2 are MNHEY and SMNVEV (reference sequence). V lost 4 bases to trimming and J lost 2 bases, with 15 bases between them. The CDR3 sequence is CASSWEVGAAYEQYF. In nucleotides, the CDR3 is TGTGCCAGCAGTTGGGAAGTTGGTGCGGCCTACGAGCAGTACTTC.